The 32 T cell receptor beta chains in this list originate from one sample, sequenced in a study of blood T cell repertoires in COVID-19. Some clones are missing from TCRdb's copy, which holds only in-frame ones; the method was immunoSEQ multiplex PCR. The sample has about 150,000 clones, roughly 90% seen once. The sample consisted of PBMCs or T cells enriched from blood (not recorded which). The receptors were gathered from a woman younger than 45 with acute COVID-19.

This chain links TRBV5-5 with TRBJ1-2; TRBD1 agrees at 7 bases. V lost 4 bases and J lost 0; bases outside the gene matches: 18. Germline CDR1 reads SGHKS; CDR2 reads YYEKEE (reference sequence). The CDR3 is 19 residues long. CDR3 protein: CASSRVAGTARNPNYGYTF. Here the CDR3 DNA reads TGTGCCAGCAGCCGTGTTGCCGGGACAGCTAGGAACCCTAACTATGGCTACACCTTC.

This chain joins TRBV7-2 and TRBJ2-1, with 11 bases aligning to TRBD2. The CDR3 runs to 15 residues. The trim removed 5 bases at V and 9 bases at J, leaving 9 bases unmatched. The V gene's germline CDR1 is SGHTA and CDR2 FQGNSA. DNA for the CDR3: TGTGCCAGCAGCGCCACACTAGCGGGAGTTAGTGAGCAGTTCTTC. The encoded protein is CASSATLAGVSEQFF.

The chain employs TRBV11-3 and TRBJ2-3, with D possibly TRBD2 on 5 matching bases. Germline V gene data show CDR1 as SGHNT and CDR2 as YENEEA. V lost 1 base and J 2 bases, leaving 7 bases between the germline ends. This CDR3 has 14 residues. CDR3 nucleotide sequence: TGTGCCAGCAGCTTAGGGACTTTCACAGATACGCAGTATTTT. Translating it yields CASSLGTFTDTQYF. The variable domain in full, with the rest retrieved from reference TRBV11-3 and TRBJ2-3, is EAGVVQSPRYKIIEKKQPVAFWCNPISGHNTLYWYLQNLGQGPELLIRYENEEAVDDSQLPKDRFSAERLKGVDSTLKIQPAELGDSAVYLCASSLGTFTDTQYFGPGTRLTVL.

The chain uses TRBV18 and TRBJ2-5; D is unresolved. V was trimmed by 8 bases and J by 0 bases, leaving 7 bases between them. CDR3 length: 12 amino acids. The V gene's germline CDR1 is KGHSH and CDR2 LQKENI. CDR3 DNA sequence: TGTGCCAGCGGTACAGACCAAGAGACCCAGTACTTC. Translated, it gives CASGTDQETQYF.

This clone has a single count. This chain connects TRBV20-1 to TRBJ2-1; D is undetermined. The CDR3 covers 11 residues. V lost 2 bases to trimming and J lost 7 bases, with 6 bases between them. Germline CDR1 DFQATT, CDR2 SNEGSKA (reference sequence). CDR3 coding DNA: TGCAGTGCTAGACCCGTTAATGAGCAGTTCTTC. It encodes CSARPVNEQFF.

The genes are TRBV28 and TRBJ1-5; 10 bases line up with TRBD1. There are 18 residues in the CDR3. The V and J ends lost 2 bases and 3 bases, in that order; junction bases with no gene match: 10. Germline V CDR1 and CDR2: MDHEN, SYDVKM. CDR3 sequence reads: CASSLLAGQGMDNQPQHF. The DNA for the CDR3 is TGTGCCAGCAGTTTACTTGCGGGACAGGGGATGGACAATCAGCCCCAGCATTTT.

This clone was picked up a small number of times. This chain links TRBV27 with TRBJ1-5, with 11 nucleotides matching TRBD1. Germline V CDR1 and CDR2: MNHEY, SMNVEV (reference sequence). The CDR3 extends over 15 amino acids. J was trimmed by 5 bases and V by 3 bases; bases with no gene match: 3. CDR3 sequence (DNA): TGTGCCAGCAGTTTCGGGACAGGGGGGGATCAGCCCCAGCATTTT. This sequence encodes CASSFGTGGDQPQHF.

This chain connects TRBV7-2 to TRBJ2-3; 9 bases align to TRBD2. V gave up 2 bases and J gave up 2 bases; unmatched junction bases: 11. This CDR3 region has 18 residues. From germline, CDR1 is SGHTA and CDR2 FQGNSA. The CDR3 region is CASSLFRGGRGPTDTQYF. In DNA form, the CDR3 reads TGTGCCAGCAGCTTATTTAGAGGCGGGAGGGGTCCCACAGATACGCAGTATTTT.

The chain carries TRBV10-3 and TRBJ1-1; D might be TRBD1 (5 bases). Germline V CDR1 and CDR2: ENHRY, SYGVKD. V dropped 2 bases and J dropped 0 bases, with 13 bases sitting between them. This CDR3 has 16 amino acids. CDR3 coding DNA: TGTGCCATCAGTGAGCCGGGGGGGAACATGAACACTGAAGCTTTCTTT. It encodes CAISEPGGNMNTEAFF.

The J gene is TRBJ1-2, the V gene TRBV7-2; possible D gene TRBD1, 5 bases. The V end was cut by 2 bases, the J end by 3 bases, with 10 bases between. This CDR3 region has 14 residues. CDR1 and CDR2 from the germline V gene are SGHTA and FQGNSA. The CDR3 sequence: CASSLIRVDYGYTF. The CDR3 bases are TGTGCCAGCAGCTTAATCAGGGTTGACTATGGCTACACCTTC.

This chain links TRBV7-3 with TRBJ2-7; 7 bases match TRBD2. Germline V CDR1 and CDR2: SGHTA, FQGTGA. The length of the CDR3 is 14 residues. V gave up 1 base and J gave up 1 base; unmatched junction bases: 1. CDR3 nucleotide sequence: TGTGCCAGCAGCTTAAGGCGGGAGTCCTACGAGCAGTACTTC. This encodes CASSLRRESYEQYF. The whole variable domain, remainder taken from reference TRBV7-3 and TRBJ2-7, is GAGVSQTPSNKVTEKGKYVELRCDPISGHTALYWYRQSLGQGPEFLIYFQGTGAADDSGLPNDRFFAVRPEGSVSTLKIQRTERGDSAVYLCASSLRRESYEQYFGPGTRLTVT.

This clone was detected only once. This chain links TRBV11-3 with TRBJ2-3, with TRBD2 matching 7 bases. Germline V lookup: CDR1 SGHNT, CDR2 YENEEA. The CDR3 has 15 residues. Losses at the gene ends were 1 base for V and 2 bases for J; bases not matched to a gene: 3. The CDR3 region is CASSLGREPTDTQYF. Written as DNA, the CDR3 is TGTGCCAGCAGCTTAGGGCGGGAGCCCACAGATACGCAGTATTTT.

The chain recombines TRBV4-1 with TRBJ2-1; 8 bases fit TRBD2. Germline CDR1 reads MGHRA; CDR2 reads YSYEKL. The V and J ends lost 1 base and 0 bases, in that order; junction bases with no gene match: 8. The CDR3 runs 18 residues. The CDR3 sequence is CASSQGLQRGYSYNEQFF. The CDR3 DNA follows: TGCGCCAGCAGCCAAGGGTTACAGCGGGGGTACTCCTACAATGAGCAGTTCTTC.

J is TRBJ2-5 and V is TRBV29-1, with 8 bases aligning to TRBD1. The ends lost 7 bases at V and 0 bases at J; junction bases unmatched: 10. CDR3 length equals 15 residues. Germline V gene lookup returns CDR1 SQVTM and CDR2 ANQGSEA. The DNA for the CDR3 is TGCAGCGCCCCCGACACGACAGGGGACCAAGAGACCCAGTACTTC. This encodes CSAPDTTGDQETQYF.

This clone was detected only once. The genes are TRBV28 and TRBJ1-5; the D gene is possibly TRBD1 (5 bases). CDR3 length: 16 residues. The V end was cut by 3 bases, the J end by 3 bases, with 15 bases between. Looked up from germline, CDR1 is MDHEN and CDR2 is SYDVKM. The CDR3 DNA sequence: TGTGCCAGCAGTTTTCTCTCAGGGATAGACAATCAGCCCCAGCATTTT. This gives the protein CASSFLSGIDNQPQHF.

The chain uses TRBV6-4 and TRBJ2-7, with D perhaps matching TRBD1 (6 bases). The ends were cut back, 0 bases at V and 2 bases at J, with 8 bases in the middle. This CDR3 comprises 14 residues. The V gene's germline CDR1 is MRHNA and CDR2 SNTAGT. The CDR3 nucleotides read TGTGCCAGCAGTGACTCGGGACAAACCTACGAGCAGTACTTC. Its translation is CASSDSGQTYEQYF.

This clone was picked up many times. The chain links TRBV6-2 or TRBV6-3 to TRBJ1-6; D is unclear. This CDR3 contains 13 residues. Between the trimmed V and J ends, which lost 0 bases and 10 bases, there was a span of 7 bases. CDR1 and CDR2 from the germline V gene are MNHEY and SVGEGT. This CDR3 is CASSYSTESPLHF. In nucleotides, the CDR3 is TGTGCCAGCAGTTACTCGACTGAGTCACCCCTCCACTTT.

The chain is built from TRBV4-3 and TRBJ1-2; D call uncertain. The CDR3 spans 19 residues. V was clipped by 0 bases and J by 1 base, with 21 bases between them. CDR1 and CDR2 from the germline V gene are LGHNA and YSLEER. The CDR3 DNA reads TGCGCCAGCAGCCAAGATTATGCCGGAGGATTCGACTTTAACTATGGCTACACCTTC. Amino acid sequence: CASSQDYAGGFDFNYGYTF.

This clone is a singleton in its sample. The V call is TRBV7-2, the J call TRBJ2-7, with TRBD2 matching over 9 bases. V was pared by 1 base and J by 4 bases, with 8 bases of the junction left unmatched. Germline V CDR1 and CDR2: SGHTA, FQGNSA. CDR3 size: 16 residues. In DNA form, the CDR3 reads TGTGCCAGCAGCTTAGGGATTAGCGGGAGCCCGTACGAGCAGTACTTC. Translated, it gives CASSLGISGSPYEQYF.

The V and J genes are TRBV9 and TRBJ2-6, with 7 bases matching TRBD1. The trim removed 2 bases at V and 0 bases at J, leaving 11 bases unmatched. CDR1 and CDR2 (germline): SGDLS, YYNGEE. The CDR3 has 19 residues. The CDR3 DNA sequence: TGTGCCAGCAGCGTTCGTAGGGGACAGACGAGCTCTGGGGCCAACGTCCTGACTTTC. Protein sequence: CASSVRRGQTSSGANVLTF.

This chain links TRBV6-6 with TRBJ1-2; 9 bases fit TRBD1. V shed 2 bases, J shed 4 bases, and the junction held 5 bases outside the gene matches. CDR1 and CDR2 from the germline V gene are MNHNY and SVGAGI (reference sequence). The CDR3 is 15 amino acids. The CDR3 DNA reads TGTGCCAGCAGTTACAATACAGGGGGCGGCTATGGCTACACCTTC. It codes for CASSYNTGGGYGYTF.

The chain links TRBV7-3 to TRBJ2-7, with 8 bases fitting TRBD2. This CDR3 comprises 16 residues. The germline gives CDR1 SGHTA, CDR2 FQGTGA. The V segment lost 4 bases and the J segment 2 bases; nucleotides outside the gene matches: 10. The CDR3 region is CASSSGGLAGAYEQYF. In nucleotides, the CDR3 is TGTGCCAGCAGCTCGGGCGGACTAGCCGGAGCCTACGAGCAGTACTTC.

This rearrangement joins TRBV5-1 to TRBJ2-1; 12 nucleotides agree with TRBD2. The CDR3 is made up of 15 amino acids. Germline trimming cut 3 bases from V and 6 bases from J; bases unmatched to any gene: 4. CDR1 SGHRS and CDR2 YFSETQ come from the germline V gene. The CDR3 region is CASSWTSGIGNEQFF. The CDR3 DNA reads TGCGCCAGCAGCTGGACTAGCGGGATTGGCAATGAGCAGTTCTTC. Full variable domain (missing parts from reference TRBV5-1 and TRBJ2-1): KAGVTQTPRYLIKTRGQQVTLSCSPISGHRSVSWYQQTPGQGLQFLFEYFSETQRNKGNFPGRFSGRQFSNSRSEMNVSTLELGDSALYLCASSWTSGIGNEQFFGPGTRLTVL.

The chain is built from TRBV7-8 and TRBJ2-1, with D perhaps TRBD2 (5 bases). Germline V lookup: CDR1 SGHVS, CDR2 FQNEAQ. The CDR3 covers 15 residues. Trimming left V 7 bases short and J 4 bases short, with 17 bases between. CDR3 amino acids: CASKNPGNGYNEQFF. The DNA for the CDR3 is TGTGCCAGCAAAAACCCCGGGAATGGGTACAATGAGCAGTTCTTC. The complete variable domain, with remaining parts taken from reference TRBV7-8 and TRBJ2-1, reads GAGVSQSPRYKVAKRGQDVALRCDPISGHVSLFWYQQALGQGPEFLTYFQNEAQLDKSGLPSDRFFAERPEGSVSTLKIQRTQQEDSAVYLCASKNPGNGYNEQFFGPGTRLTVL.

The genes are TRBV3-1 (or the pseudogene TRBV3-2) and TRBJ1-1; tentative D call: TRBD1 (5 bases). Germline CDR1 reads LGHDT; CDR2 reads YNNKEL (reference sequence). Trimming stripped 4 bases from V and 5 bases from J, with 11 bases between. This CDR3 contains 13 residues. The CDR3 coding sequence is TGTGCCAGCAGCCCCACGGGGGAGACTGAAGCTTTCTTT. Amino acid sequence: CASSPTGETEAFF.

CDR3 protein: CASSPRDSTYEQYF. In DNA, the CDR3 is TGTGCCAGCAGCCCTAGGGACTCCACCTACGAGCAGTACTTC. The chain combines TRBV7-2 with TRBJ2-7; TRBD2 might be the D (6 bases). V was clipped by 5 bases and J by 2 bases, with 13 bases between them. In germline, CDR1 is SGHTA, CDR2 FQGNSA. This CDR3 comprises 14 residues.

On this clone itself: This sample also contains other DNA sequences that code for the same CDR3. The chain carries TRBV28 and TRBJ1-2, with 10 bases identical to TRBD1. Germline loops: CDR1 MDHEN, CDR2 SYDVKM. Trimming cost V 6 bases and J 4 bases; bases outside gene matches: 2. CDR3 length equals 13 residues. CDR3 coding DNA: TGTGCCAGCAGGACAGGGGGCGGCTATGGCTACACCTTC. Residues: CASRTGGGYGYTF.

The chain joins TRBV30 to TRBJ2-5; 12 nucleotides align to TRBD2. Germline V gene lookup returns CDR1 GTSNPN and CDR2 SVGIG (reference sequence). V trimming: 4 bases; J trimming: 7 bases; junction bases outside the gene matches: 4. CDR3 length: 13 residues. Here the CDR3 DNA reads TGTGCCTGGATCCTAGCGGGAGGGGGGACCCAGTACTTC. This gives the protein CAWILAGGGTQYF.

The chain employs TRBV6-1 and TRBJ2-1; 10 bases agree with TRBD2. Trimming took 5 bases from V and 8 from J; bases not matched to a gene: 6. CDR3 length: 14 residues. Per the germline V gene, CDR1 is MNHNS and CDR2 is SASEGT. CDR3: CASSLAGTSDEQFF. For the CDR3, the DNA is TGTGCCAGCAGTCTAGCCGGGACTAGCGATGAGCAGTTCTTC.

The rearrangement joins TRBV25-1 to TRBJ1-3; 7 bases align to TRBD1. The CDR3 is 14 amino acids. Germline V gene lookup returns CDR1 MGHDK and CDR2 SYGVNS. The ends lost 3 bases at V and 2 bases at J; junction bases unmatched: 1. The CDR3 region is CASSDGTAGNTIYF. CDR3 nucleotides: TGTGCCAGCAGTGACGGGACAGCTGGAAACACCATATATTTT.

The CDR3 region is CATTGGRGDYGYTF. CDR3 DNA: TGTGCCACCACAGGAGGCAGGGGCGACTATGGCTACACCTTC. The V call is TRBV28, the J call TRBJ1-2; D perhaps matches TRBD1 (6 bases). The CDR3 is made up of 14 amino acids. The germline gives CDR1 MDHEN, CDR2 SYDVKM. V lost 10 bases to trimming and J lost 3 bases, with 18 bases between them.

The V gene is TRBV10-3, the J gene TRBJ2-6; TRBD1 matches at 8 bases. This CDR3 is built from 18 residues. V trimming: 4 bases; J trimming: 0 bases; junction bases outside the gene matches: 8. CDR1 ENHRY and CDR2 SYGVKD come from the germline V gene. This CDR3 is CAISAAGQGSSGANVLTF. In DNA form, the CDR3 reads TGTGCCATCAGTGCGGCCGGACAGGGAAGCTCTGGGGCCAACGTCCTGACTTTC.